The clone carrying this T cell receptor beta chain has a handful of counts. Its matching antigen is unknown. The sample originates from a study of blood T cells in healthy people across ages. Regarding the study as a whole: Investigators treated diversity estimates from one million T cells as underestimates.

With a J-beta primer mix and a sample-barcoded 5' primer, a second PCR ran about 7 to 12 cycles. Each of the cDNA molecules was tagged by a template-switch adaptor with 12 random nucleotides. Paired-end reads containing CDR3 totaled no fewer than 3 million for each sample. A single record per CDR3 protein comes from TCRdb applying MiXCR to the 5' RACE reads. This repertoire shows about 780,000 distinct CDR3 sequences, 46% found once; its top ten account for 15% to 20%. The CDR3 runs to 13 residues. Germline CDR1 is SGHDN and CDR2 is FVKESK. Trimming took off 1 base at V and 12 bases at J, with 16 bases between the two ends.

Sequenced sample: blood. The receptor was derived from a man older than 75 in good health. The chain is built from TRBV14 and TRBJ2-7; TRBD1 or TRBD2 may be the D gene (6 bases each). In nucleotides, the CDR3 is TGTGCCAGCAGCCAAGTTTCGGGGGCAGGGTTGTACTTC. Translated: CASSQVSGAGLYF.